Described below is a single T cell receptor beta chain sequence and its context. Its antigen is still unknown. The trim removed 2 bases at V and 4 bases at J, leaving 4 bases unmatched. The germline V gene encodes CDR1 MGHDK and CDR2 SYGVNS. This CDR3 spans 14 amino acids. The protocol was immunoSEQ multiplex PCR, while the TCRdb copy is restricted to in-frame clones and leaves out a portion. The data contain hundreds of thousands of clones, 90% to 96% of them seen just once; the ten biggest clones take up about 0.064%. This sample was taken from a study of shared clonotypes between healthy human individuals. Study-wide results and limits: Rarefaction gave evidence that sorted-subset sequencing remained incomplete despite large depth.

The sample was naive CD4+ T cells sorted from blood. Subset here: CD45RA+ positively selected. The J gene is TRBJ1-2, the V gene TRBV25-1; 7 nucleotides align to TRBD1. This TCR came from a woman aged 25 to 39 in good health. In nucleotides, the CDR3 is TGTGCCAGCAGTGAACCCGGGACAGCCTATGGCTACACCTTC. Translating gives CASSEPGTAYGYTF.